This T cell receptor beta chain derives from a study of T cells in Graves' hyperthyroidism and ophthalmopathy. The overall study: Blood from the periphery was taken at initial diagnosis, before any treatment.

Regions amplified from RNA transcripts were the TCR beta CDR3 regions. TCR CDR3 regions were first amplified by RT-PCR with HTBI primers. TCRdb fed the multiplex PCR reads into MiXCR, producing one record per CDR3 protein. The top ten clones hold about 50% of a sample with 450,000 to 600,000 distinct CDR3 sequences, around 20% of them seen once. This CDR3 comprises 15 residues. V shed 8 bases and J 4 bases; nucleotides not matched to a gene: 12. Looked up from germline, CDR1 is SEHNR and CDR2 is FQNEAQ (reference sequence). General study points: The model identified upcoming ophthalmopathy a median around 7.1 months ahead of onset.

It was approximately 9.4 ml of fresh peripheral blood that supplied the PBMCs. This clonotype has at least ten counts. Its antigen is still unknown. The sequenced sample was blood. This sequence joins TRBV7-9 and TRBJ2-5; TRBD1 agrees at 8 bases. This sequence originates from a middle-aged man with Graves' ophthalmopathy. This CDR3 is CASADQSGGRETQYF. CDR3 nucleotide sequence: TGTGCCAGCGCCGATCAATCAGGGGGCAGAGAGACCCAGTACTTC.